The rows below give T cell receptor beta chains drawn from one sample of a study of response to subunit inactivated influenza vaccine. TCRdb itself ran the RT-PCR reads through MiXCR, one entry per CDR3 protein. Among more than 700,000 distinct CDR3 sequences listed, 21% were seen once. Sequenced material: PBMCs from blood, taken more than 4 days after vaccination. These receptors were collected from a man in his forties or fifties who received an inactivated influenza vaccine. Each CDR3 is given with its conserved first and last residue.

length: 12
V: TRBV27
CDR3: CAGRGQDNEQFF

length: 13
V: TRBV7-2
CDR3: CASSWRYQETQYF

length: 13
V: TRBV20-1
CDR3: CSANFRGRGELFF

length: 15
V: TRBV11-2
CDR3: CASSTTGGYTGELFF

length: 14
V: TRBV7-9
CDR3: CASSLVQGLAEQFF

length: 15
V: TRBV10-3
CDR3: CAIRTGQNLYNEQFF

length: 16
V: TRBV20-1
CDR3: CSASPRTGPAKNIQYF

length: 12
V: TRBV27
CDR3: CASSSIGTEAFF

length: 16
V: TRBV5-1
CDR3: CASSLTQDYTPYEQYF

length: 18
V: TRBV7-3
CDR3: CASSPTLGQGRGANEQFF

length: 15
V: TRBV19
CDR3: CASSILSLQGDTQYF

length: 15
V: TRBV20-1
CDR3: CSARDHSRGGTEAFF

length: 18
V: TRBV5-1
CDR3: CASSPLGGSGGAYNEQFF

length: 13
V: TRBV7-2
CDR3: CASSLVGADTQYF

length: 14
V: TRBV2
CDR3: CASSELTEYYGYTF

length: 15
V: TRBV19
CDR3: CASSIGRGWHNEQFF

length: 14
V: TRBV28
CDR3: CASTPDGIPYEQYF

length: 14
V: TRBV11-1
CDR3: CASSRTGVEDTQYF

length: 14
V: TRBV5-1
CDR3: CASSFSGFTDTQYF

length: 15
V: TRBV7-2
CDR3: CASSLEAVPYNEQFF

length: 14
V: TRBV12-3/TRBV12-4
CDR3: CASRGDLVSYEQYF

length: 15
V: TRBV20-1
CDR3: CSARDFAGPSYEQYF

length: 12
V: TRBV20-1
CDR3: CSANIPERGLFF

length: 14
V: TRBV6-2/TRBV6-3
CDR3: CASSYTGITYEQYF

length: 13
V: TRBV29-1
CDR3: CSVEETGGGEQYF

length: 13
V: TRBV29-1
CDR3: CSVELRGRREQYF

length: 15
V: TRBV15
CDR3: CATSRDQTGTQPQHF

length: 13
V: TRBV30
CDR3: CAWSVTGNQPQHF

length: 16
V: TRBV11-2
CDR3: CASSFAGGAGGTEAFF

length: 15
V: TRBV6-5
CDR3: CASSYSSRGRYEQYF

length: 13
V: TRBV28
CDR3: CASKRGGNYEQYF

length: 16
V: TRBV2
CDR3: CASSARGLLGTDTQYF

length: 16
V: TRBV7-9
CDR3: CASSLVAGSSGNEQFF

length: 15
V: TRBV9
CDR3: CASSVAPWDQETQYF

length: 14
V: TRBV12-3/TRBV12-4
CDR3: CASSFQGLQETQYF

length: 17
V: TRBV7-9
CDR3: CASSPPRTGRFSTEAFF

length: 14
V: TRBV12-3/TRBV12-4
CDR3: CASSLRQNSYEQYF

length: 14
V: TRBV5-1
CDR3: CASRQGGLYNEQFF

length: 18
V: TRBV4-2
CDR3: CASSQDLGRLAGGNEQFF

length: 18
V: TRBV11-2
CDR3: CASSPARGHWSGANVLTF

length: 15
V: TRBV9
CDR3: CASSEREGPYNEQFF

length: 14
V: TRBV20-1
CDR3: CSATGTSGVNEQFF

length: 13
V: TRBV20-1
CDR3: CSARDLGLIEAFF

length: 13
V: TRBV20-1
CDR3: CSAPSGTRYGYTF

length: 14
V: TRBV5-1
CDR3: CASSSRPGGYGYTF

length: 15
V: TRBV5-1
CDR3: CASSQAWGATDTQYF

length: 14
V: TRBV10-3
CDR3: CAISDPAGANVLTF

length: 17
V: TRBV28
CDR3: CASSSPPPSGGRGTQYF

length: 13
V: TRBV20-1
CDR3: CSARAAGSDTQYF

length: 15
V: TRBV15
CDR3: CATSRSRGFGKEQFF

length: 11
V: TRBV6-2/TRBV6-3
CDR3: CASSYKLQQYF

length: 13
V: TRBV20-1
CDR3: CSASNQIGTEAFF

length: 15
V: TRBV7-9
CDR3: CASSSPYPRRDEQFF

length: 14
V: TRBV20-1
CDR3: CSAYARGRQETQYF

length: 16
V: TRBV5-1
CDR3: CASSLAGTGQRYGYTF